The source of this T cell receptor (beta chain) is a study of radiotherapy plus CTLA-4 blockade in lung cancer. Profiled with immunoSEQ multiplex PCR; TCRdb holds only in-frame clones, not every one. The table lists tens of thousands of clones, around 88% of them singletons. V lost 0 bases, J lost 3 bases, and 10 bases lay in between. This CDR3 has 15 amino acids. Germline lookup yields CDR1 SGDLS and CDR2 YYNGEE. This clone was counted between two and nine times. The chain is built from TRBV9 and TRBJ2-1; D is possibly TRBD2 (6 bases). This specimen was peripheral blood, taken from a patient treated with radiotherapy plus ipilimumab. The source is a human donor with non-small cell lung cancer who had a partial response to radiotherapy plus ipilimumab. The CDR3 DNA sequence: TGTGCCAGCAGCGTAGCGGGAGATGGCTACAATGAGCAGTTCTTC. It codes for CASSVAGDGYNEQFF.